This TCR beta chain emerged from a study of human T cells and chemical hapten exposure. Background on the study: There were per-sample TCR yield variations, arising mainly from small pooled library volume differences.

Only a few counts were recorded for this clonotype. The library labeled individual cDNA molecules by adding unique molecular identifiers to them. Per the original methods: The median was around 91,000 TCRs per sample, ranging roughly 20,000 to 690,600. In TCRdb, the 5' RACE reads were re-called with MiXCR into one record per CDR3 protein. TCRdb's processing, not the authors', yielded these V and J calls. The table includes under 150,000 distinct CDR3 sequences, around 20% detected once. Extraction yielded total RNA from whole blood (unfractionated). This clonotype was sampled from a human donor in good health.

CDR3 in DNA: TGCGCCAGCAGCCAAGATAGCCGGAATCGGAACACTGAAGCTTTCTTT. Protein sequence: CASSQDSRNRNTEAFF. The chain recombines TRBV4-1 with TRBJ1-1; D ambiguous. This CDR3 contains 16 residues. Germline CDR1 reads MGHRA; CDR2 reads YSYEKL. V was clipped by 0 bases and J by 1 base, with 12 bases between them.